This T cell receptor beta chain was observed in a study of OX40 agonist ivuxolimab in advanced cancers. Overall study context: Head and neck, renal cell, melanoma or hepatocellular carcinoma were the cancers that dose-escalation patients had. Study observations and caveats: CD4+ and CD8+ T cells in blood underwent clonal expansion by week 6 at 0.1 to 3.0 mg/kg. Not determined was the antigen specificity of the expanded peripheral T cells.

Concerning this clone: No antigen is known for it.

With 4 bases removed from V and 0 bases from J, the gap between germline ends came to 6 bases. This CDR3 spans 13 amino acids. Germline CDR1 SEHNR, CDR2 FQNEAQ (reference sequence). Sequencing used immunoSEQ multiplex PCR; TCRdb keeps in-frame clones, though not all of them. The table has fewer than 25,000 clones, around four fifths seen once. Anyone with autoimmune disease history or systemic immunosuppression was excluded. The genes are TRBV7-9 and TRBJ1-2; D remains ambiguous. The sequencing used CD4+ or CD8+ T cells sorted from blood, collected in a trial of the OX40 agonist ivuxolimab. The TCR originated in an adult with an advanced solid tumor such as melanoma, head and neck, liver or kidney cancer. CDR3 bases: TGTGCCAGCAGCTCGTTAACTAACTATGGCTACACCTTC. This sequence encodes CASSSLTNYGYTF.